Listed below are T cell receptor beta chains from one sample, sequenced in a study of cytomegalovirus exposure and HLA in healthy donors. Repertoires were generated with immunoSEQ multiplex PCR, while TCRdb's copy carries only in-frame clones and drops some. This sample yields around 130,000 clones, of which around 70% are seen a single time; 1.5% to 2% belongs to the top ten. The sequenced sample consisted of PBMCs. These receptors came from a man aged 25-45 years in good health and CMV-seropositive. Both conserved end residues are part of each CDR3. A D gene is named only where the DNA matches it firmly. Where a row states a size, it is once, few, many or the class of an expanded clone; other rows omit it.

CASSLFSGGNTIYF	TGTGCCAGCAGTTTATTCTCCGGTGGAAACACCATATATTTT	NA	14	NA	TRBJ1-3	TRBV27
CASSIRPGTGDYEQYF	TGTGCCAGCAGTATCCGACCCGGGACAGGAGACTACGAGCAGTACTTC	TRBD1	16	NA	TRBJ2-7	TRBV28
CASSFWAPGLRTDTQYF	TGTGCCAGCAGCTTCTGGGCCCCGGGACTCAGAACAGATACGCAGTATTTT	NA	17	NA	TRBJ2-3	TRBV13
CASSQDSGSGNTIYF	TGCGCCAGCAGCCAAGATTCGGGCTCTGGAAACACCATATATTTT	NA	15	NA	TRBJ1-3	TRBV4-1
CASSPPRTGTWQDTGELFF	TGTGCCAGCAGTCCTCCCCGGACAGGGACGTGGCAGGACACCGGGGAGCTGTTTTTT	TRBD1	19	NA	TRBJ2-2	TRBV28
CASSPRTSGNTIYF	TGCGCCAGCAGCCCCCGGACATCTGGAAACACCATATATTTT	NA	14	NA	TRBJ1-3	TRBV5-1
CASSVLAGATGELFF	TGTGCCAGTAGTGTCTTAGCGGGAGCAACCGGGGAGCTGTTTTTT	TRBD2	15	NA	TRBJ2-2	TRBV19
CASGPSGATDTQYF	TGTGCTAGTGGACCCTCGGGTGCCACAGATACGCAGTATTTT	NA	14	NA	TRBJ2-3	TRBV12-5
CASSLLAGGYEQYF	TGTGCCAGTAGCCTTCTAGCGGGAGGCTACGAGCAGTACTTC	TRBD2	14	NA	TRBJ2-7	TRBV19
CASSSPTSGRWGTDTQYF	TGTGCCAGCAGCTCCCCCACTAGCGGGAGATGGGGCACAGATACGCAGTATTTT	TRBD2	18	NA	TRBJ2-3	TRBV7-2
CASSPTGGSYEQYF	TGCGCCAGCAGCCCAACAGGGGGTTCCTACGAGCAGTACTTC	TRBD1	14	NA	TRBJ2-7	TRBV5-1
CASSLSGVNEQYF	TGTGCCAGCAGCTTATCAGGGGTTAACGAGCAGTACTTC	NA	13	once	TRBJ2-7	TRBV11-3
CASSPTSSGAYEQYF	TGTGCCAGCAGCCCCACCTCATCGGGGGCCTACGAGCAGTACTTC	NA	15	NA	TRBJ2-7	TRBV14
CASSPGQGWETQYF	TGCGCCAGCAGCCCCGGACAGGGGTGGGAGACCCAGTACTTC	TRBD1	14	NA	TRBJ2-5	TRBV5-1
CASSLNRGETQYF	TGTGCCAGCAGCTTAAACCGGGGGGAGACCCAGTACTTC	NA	13	once	TRBJ2-5	TRBV7-3
CASSPPTSLSYEQYF	TGTGCCAGCTCACCACCGACTAGCCTTTCCTACGAGCAGTACTTC	TRBD2	15	NA	TRBJ2-7	TRBV18
CASSLKGASYNEQFF	TGTGCCAGCAGCTTAAAAGGGGCATCCTACAATGAGCAGTTCTTC	NA	15	NA	TRBJ2-1	TRBV7-9
CAPSQASGRAGGEQFF	TGTGCCCCCAGCCAGGCTAGCGGGAGGGCGGGGGGTGAGCAGTTCTTC	TRBD2	16	NA	TRBJ2-1	TRBV7-2
CASSVGVGTENSPLHF	TGTGCCAGCAGCGTAGGAGTCGGGACTGAGAATTCACCCCTCCACTTT	NA	16	few	TRBJ1-6	TRBV9
CASSQGGRQPQHF	TGTGCCAGTTCCCAGGGGGGTCGTCAGCCCCAGCATTTT	TRBD1	13	few	TRBJ1-5	TRBV6-1
CASRPTGSGNTIYF	TGTGCCAGCAGGCCAACAGGTTCTGGAAACACCATATATTTT	NA	14	NA	TRBJ1-3	TRBV6-5
CASSQATGDGSGANVLTF	TGTGCCAGCAGCCAAGCCACAGGGGATGGATCTGGGGCCAACGTCCTGACTTTC	TRBD1	18	few	TRBJ2-6	TRBV4-2
CASSSIGGETQYF	TGTGCCAGCAGCTCTATCGGGGGGGAGACCCAGTACTTC	TRBD2	13	few	TRBJ2-5	TRBV7-9
CATTRGQAFGGYTF	TGTGCCACCACGCGTGGACAGGCGTTCGGTGGCTACACCTTC	TRBD1	14	few	TRBJ1-2	TRBV15
CSVEAYDRGQSEQYF	TGCAGCGTTGAGGCTTATGACAGGGGACAAAGCGAGCAGTACTTC	TRBD1	15	NA	TRBJ2-7	TRBV29-1